This T cell receptor (beta chain) is drawn from a study of blood T cell repertoires in COVID-19. On the study more broadly: The analysed material was cDNA or gDNA that came from T cells, B-cell-depleted T cells, or PBMCs.

Only in-frame clones appear in the TCRdb table, and some are missing; sequencing was by immunoSEQ multiplex PCR. The sample lists 65,000 to 75,000 clones, about 88% occurring once. Sequencing was done on a sample of peripheral blood. The sequence was collected from a man aged 50 to 59 with acute or convalescent COVID-19.

The CDR3 sequence is CAHEGRGRPSYGYTF. The DNA of the CDR3 is TGTGCCCACGAAGGCAGGGGGCGGCCCAGCTATGGCTACACCTTC. The chain couples TRBV30 to TRBJ1-2; TRBD1 aligns across 8 bases. Germline CDR1 is GTSNPN and CDR2 is SVGIG (reference sequence). This CDR3 region has 15 residues. The ends lost 8 bases at V and 4 bases at J; junction bases unmatched: 15.